The 20 T cell receptor beta chains below were found in one sample sequenced in a study of shared T cell receptors in the human thymus. The protocol was immunoSEQ multiplex PCR, while the TCRdb copy is restricted to in-frame clones and leaves out a portion. The sample lists 500,000 to 850,000 clones, about 89% occurring once. The sample was also reused in another study, on human thymus T cells.

Specimen: thymocytes. These receptors were obtained from a boy under two years old with a congenital heart defect.

This chain uses TRBV7-6 with TRBJ1-1; no firm D call. Between the trimmed V and J ends, which lost 4 bases and 6 bases, there was a span of 15 bases. The CDR3 spans 14 residues. CDR1 and CDR2 from the germline V gene are SGHVS and FNYEAQ. Written as DNA, the CDR3 is TGTGCCAGCAGCTCAGACCGCCTGGGCGCTGAAGCTTTCTTT. It codes for CASSSDRLGAEAFF.

The chain combines TRBV28 with TRBJ2-7; possible D gene TRBD2, 5 bases. V lost 3 bases and J lost 2, with 11 bases in between. The CDR3 runs to 14 residues. CDR1 is MDHEN and CDR2 is SYDVKM in the germline V gene. DNA for the CDR3: TGTGCCAGCAGTTTTCCCCGGGGTACCTACGAGCAGTACTTC. Translation: CASSFPRGTYEQYF.

The rearrangement links TRBV4-1 to TRBJ2-1; 7 bases are shared with TRBD1. The ends lost 5 bases at V and 11 bases at J; junction bases unmatched: 18. Germline-derived CDR1 and CDR2 are MGHRA and YSYEKL. The CDR3 is 16 amino acids. DNA of the CDR3: TGCGCCAGCAGCATTCACCGGGACAGCAGAAATGATCAGCAGTTCTTC. Its translation: CASSIHRDSRNDQQFF.

The chain links TRBV9 to TRBJ1-2; the D gene is possibly TRBD1 (5 bases). The length of the CDR3 is 19 residues. Trimming pared 0 bases from V and 0 bases from J, leaving 21 bases between. The germline CDR1 and CDR2 sequences are SGDLS and YYNGEE. CDR3 region: CASSVVKGNGRLANYGYTF. The CDR3 nucleotides are TGTGCCAGCAGCGTAGTAAAGGGGAACGGCCGACTAGCTAACTATGGCTACACCTTC.

The chain couples TRBV4-2 to TRBJ2-7, with a tentative D call TRBD2 (6 bases). The V and J ends lost 4 bases and 4 bases respectively, with 17 bases between them. CDR1 is LGHNA and CDR2 is YNFKEQ in the germline V gene. The CDR3 is 15 residues long. This CDR3 is CASSREDIPRYEQYF. The CDR3 DNA follows: TGTGCCAGCAGCCGGGAGGACATCCCTCGTTACGAGCAGTACTTC.

The chain couples TRBV28 to TRBJ2-1, with D tentatively TRBD2 (5 bases). CDR3 size: 15 residues. CDR1 MDHEN and CDR2 SYDVKM come from the germline V gene. Trimming left V 3 bases short and J 1 base short, with 10 bases between. CDR3 sequence (DNA): TGTGCCAGCAGTTTCCGGCGGGCTTCCTACAATGAGCAGTTCTTC. Amino acid sequence: CASSFRRASYNEQFF.

This chain uses TRBV7-9 with TRBJ2-2; 12 bases are shared with TRBD2. The V gene's germline CDR1 is SEHNR and CDR2 FQNEAQ (reference sequence). The CDR3 loop spans 16 amino acids. The V and J ends lost 4 bases and 7 bases, in that order; junction bases with no gene match: 7. The CDR3 protein is CASSSSSGGAIGELFF. For the CDR3, the DNA is TGTGCCAGCAGCTCCTCTAGCGGGGGGGCCATCGGGGAGCTGTTTTTT.

The chain links TRBV2 to TRBJ1-2; 7 nucleotides agree with TRBD1. V was clipped by 6 bases and J by 0 bases; unmatched bases: 7. The CDR3 extends over 15 amino acids. Germline V gene data show CDR1 as SNHLY and CDR2 as FYNNEI. The CDR3, as DNA: TGTGCCAGCAGGGCCGGACAGGCAGCTAACTATGGCTACACCTTC. It translates to CASRAGQAANYGYTF.

The J gene is TRBJ1-1, the V gene TRBV19, with TRBD1 identical over 7 bases. J was trimmed by 0 bases and V by 2 bases; bases with no gene match: 12. This CDR3 is 18 amino acids long. Germline-derived CDR1 and CDR2 are LNHDA and SQIVND (reference sequence). CDR3 in DNA: TGTGCCAGTAGTATAAAAGGGGACAGCCTACCGATGAACACTGAAGCTTTCTTT. Translation gives CASSIKGDSLPMNTEAFF.

This clone was seen once. V is TRBV7-2 and J is TRBJ2-7, with D unclear. Trimming removed 1 base from V and 6 bases from J, with 13 bases in between. The germline gives CDR1 SGHTA, CDR2 FQGNSA. CDR3 length equals 14 residues. CDR3 sequence reads: CASSLDLTLCEQYF. The DNA for the CDR3 is TGTGCCAGCAGCTTAGATCTAACTCTGTGCGAGCAGTACTTC.

This clone turned up a few times. J is TRBJ1-1 and V is TRBV5-6; 11 nucleotides match TRBD1. The germline V gene encodes CDR1 SGHDT and CDR2 YYEEEE. Germline trimming cut 4 bases from V and 2 bases from J; bases unmatched to any gene: 7. This CDR3 is built from 16 residues. In nucleotides, the CDR3 is TGTGCCAGCAGCATGGACAGGGGGCAGGAAAACACTGAAGCTTTCTTT. It translates to CASSMDRGQENTEAFF.

This chain joins TRBV7-2 and TRBJ2-1; D unresolved. Trimming stripped 1 base from V and 7 bases from J, with 14 bases between. CDR3 length equals 15 residues. Germline CDR1 reads SGHTA; CDR2 reads FQGNSA. The CDR3 is CASSLVPGTTNEQFF. CDR3 DNA sequence: TGTGCCAGCAGCTTAGTTCCGGGTACTACGAATGAGCAGTTCTTC.

The rearrangement uses TRBV10-3 and TRBJ1-3; TRBD1 matches at 8 bases. Germline CDR1 reads ENHRY; CDR2 reads SYGVKD. V shed 2 bases and J 4 bases; nucleotides not matched to a gene: 7. This CDR3 is built from 16 residues. For the CDR3, the DNA is TGTGCCATCAGTGAGAGACAGGGGCGGAGGGGAAACACCATATATTTT. This codes for CAISERQGRRGNTIYF.

This clone was detected once. The chain recombines TRBV10-3 with TRBJ2-7; 11 bases are shared with TRBD2. This CDR3 region has 14 residues. The J segment lost 2 bases and the V segment lost 6 bases, leaving 3 bases of the junction unmatched. From germline, CDR1 is ENHRY and CDR2 SYGVKD. The DNA of the CDR3 is TGTGCCATCAGAGGGACTAGCGGACCCTACGAGCAGTACTTC. It translates to CAIRGTSGPYEQYF.

In its sample, this clone was seen once. The chain couples TRBV5-1 to TRBJ2-1; the match to TRBD2 covers 10 bases. V lost 4 bases and J lost 4; bases outside the gene matches: 8. The CDR3 length is 16 residues. CDR1 SGHRS and CDR2 YFSETQ come from the germline V gene. In nucleotides, the CDR3 is TGCGCCAGCAGCCTCCCAGCGGGAGGGCCTTACAATGAGCAGTTCTTC. The encoded protein is CASSLPAGGPYNEQFF. Variable domain in full (rest from reference TRBV5-1 and TRBJ2-1): KAGVTQTPRYLIKTRGQQVTLSCSPISGHRSVSWYQQTPGQGLQFLFEYFSETQRNKGNFPGRFSGRQFSNSRSEMNVSTLELGDSALYLCASSLPAGGPYNEQFFGPGTRLTVL.

The chain employs TRBV6-6 and TRBJ2-7, with TRBD1 matching 8 bases. The CDR3 is 13 residues long. J was trimmed by 0 bases and V by 6 bases; bases with no gene match: 1. In germline, CDR1 is MNHNY, CDR2 SVGAGI (reference sequence). The CDR3 loop is CASSDRGSYEQYF. The CDR3 DNA reads TGTGCCAGCAGCGACAGGGGCTCCTACGAGCAGTACTTC.

The chain couples TRBV28 to TRBJ1-4; 11 bases match TRBD1. CDR1 and CDR2 (germline): MDHEN, SYDVKM. This CDR3 has 20 residues. The ends lost 7 bases at V and 1 base at J; junction bases unmatched: 17. The CDR3 sequence is CASTDQIPGQGVGTNEKLFF. CDR3 bases: TGTGCCAGCACGGATCAGATACCGGGACAGGGGGTTGGAACTAATGAAAAACTGTTTTTT. Looking up the rest from reference TRBV28 and TRBJ1-4 gives the full variable domain: DVKVTQSSRYLVKRTGEKVFLECVQDMDHENMFWYRQDPGLGLRLIYFSYDVKMKEKGDIPEGYSVSREKKERFSLILESASTNQTSMYLCASTDQIPGQGVGTNEKLFFGSGTQLSVL.

The chain uses TRBV14 and TRBJ1-6; TRBD1 matches 7 bases. This CDR3 has 13 residues. With 4 bases clipped from V and 13 bases from J, the junction kept 7 bases outside the gene matches. Germline CDR1 reads SGHDN; CDR2 reads FVKESK. The CDR3 DNA reads TGTGCCAGCAGCCTAGCACAGGGGACTCCCCTCCACTTT. Protein product: CASSLAQGTPLHF.

This chain links TRBV5-1 with TRBJ2-1; TRBD2 matches at 11 bases. The CDR3 is 20 amino acids. In germline, CDR1 is SGHRS, CDR2 YFSETQ. J was trimmed by 0 bases and V by 0 bases; bases with no gene match: 11. DNA for the CDR3: TGCGCCAGCAGCTTGGAGCTAGCGGGGGGTATAATCACCTCCTACAATGAGCAGTTCTTC. Its protein product is CASSLELAGGIITSYNEQFF.

The chain links TRBV15 to TRBJ2-7, with 8 bases identical to TRBD2. The CDR3 has 16 amino acids. V lost 5 bases to trimming and J lost 4 bases; unmatched junction nucleotides: 13. Germline assignment: CDR1 LNHNV and CDR2 YYDKDF (reference sequence). The CDR3 loop reads CATSGGSGTRTYEQYF. The CDR3, as DNA: TGTGCCACCAGCGGGGGATCCGGGACTAGGACATACGAGCAGTACTTC.